The 22 T cell receptor beta chains listed next were all sequenced from one sample in a study of T cell responses to AZD1222 COVID-19 vaccine. Produced via immunoSEQ multiplex PCR; TCRdb's table is partial and in-frame only. The sample has about 190,000 clones, approximately 91% seen once. The specimen comprised peripheral blood, sampled on day 0 of AZD1222 vaccination. All receptors come from an adult in good health.

J is TRBJ1-1 and V is TRBV9; TRBD1 aligns across 7 bases. The V segment lost 3 bases and the J segment 6 bases; nucleotides outside the gene matches: 11. Germline V lookup: CDR1 SGDLS, CDR2 YYNGEE. This CDR3 has 15 residues. Written as DNA, the CDR3 is TGTGCCAGCAGCGGCCGGGAGGGGGCCCCCGCTGAAGCTTTCTTT. Its translation: CASSGREGAPAEAFF.

The V call is TRBV19, the J call TRBJ2-5, with D tentatively TRBD2 (5 bases). The ends were cut back, 6 bases at V and 3 bases at J, with 20 bases in the middle. Germline lookup yields CDR1 LNHDA and CDR2 SQIVND (reference sequence). This CDR3 comprises 16 residues. The CDR3 coding sequence is TGTGCCAGTAGCCCCGGCGGGTTCAAATGGGAAGAGACCCAGTACTTC. Its protein is CASSPGGFKWEETQYF.

This clone was seen once. The chain is built from TRBV27 and TRBJ2-1, with D perhaps matching TRBD2 (6 bases). Per the germline V gene, CDR1 is MNHEY and CDR2 is SMNVEV (reference sequence). This CDR3 is 14 amino acids long. V shed 5 bases and J shed 4 bases, with 12 bases lying between them. CDR3 loop: CASSEAGPYNEQFF. CDR3 bases: TGTGCCAGCAGTGAGGCGGGACCTTACAATGAGCAGTTCTTC.

This chain uses TRBV28 with TRBJ2-1; 12 positions agree with TRBD2. The ends lost 3 bases at V and 12 bases at J; junction bases unmatched: 6. The CDR3 contains 14 residues. Per the germline V gene, CDR1 is MDHEN and CDR2 is SYDVKM. CDR3 bases: TGTGCCAGCAGTTTTTCTAGCGGGAGGGTTGTGCAGTTCTTC. This sequence encodes CASSFSSGRVVQFF.

The V call is TRBV10-1, the J call TRBJ2-7; either TRBD1 or TRBD2 may fit D (5 bases each). Per the germline V gene, CDR1 is WNHNN and CDR2 is SYGVQD (reference sequence). CDR3 size: 15 residues. With 8 bases removed from V and 2 bases from J, the gap between germline ends came to 19 bases. The chain's CDR3 is CASRPGRPYAYEQYF. CDR3 coding DNA: TGCGCCAGCCGCCCGGGGCGCCCGTACGCCTACGAGCAGTACTTC.

V gene TRBV5-1 combines with J gene TRBJ1-3, with D possibly matching TRBD1 (5 bases). This CDR3 has 16 residues. Per germline, CDR1 SGHRS and CDR2 YFSETQ. V lost 0 bases and J lost 4, with 14 bases in between. CDR3 loop: CASSLGLGDGGNTIYF. DNA of the CDR3: TGCGCCAGCAGCTTGGGCCTCGGGGACGGAGGAAACACCATATATTTT.

The genes are TRBV21-1 and TRBJ1-1. TRBV21-1 is termed a pseudogene. The CDR3 is 13 amino acids. The CDR3, as DNA: TGTGCCAGCAGCAATTCGGCATCGGATGAAGCTTTCTTT. Protein sequence: CASSNSASDEAFF.

This clone appeared a single time. V and J are TRBV18 and TRBJ1-1, with D possibly being TRBD1 (6 bases). The CDR3 totals 14 residues. Trimming removed 3 bases from V and 6 bases from J, with 14 bases in between. Germline lookup yields CDR1 KGHSH and CDR2 LQKENI. This CDR3 reads CASSPSPSGAEAFF. The CDR3, as DNA: TGTGCCAGCTCACCCTCGCCGTCAGGGGCTGAAGCTTTCTTT. The variable domain in full, with the rest retrieved from reference TRBV18 and TRBJ1-1, is NAGVMQNPRHLVRRRGQEARLRCSPMKGHSHVYWYRQLPEEGLKFMVYLQKENIIDESGMPKERFSAEFPKEGPSILRIQQVVRGDSAAYFCASSPSPSGAEAFFGQGTRLTVV.

V is TRBV7-3 and J is TRBJ2-5; 14 positions agree with TRBD2. The CDR3 length is 14 residues. The germline V gene encodes CDR1 SGHTA and CDR2 FQGTGA. The V and J ends lost 2 bases and 9 bases, in that order; junction bases with no gene match: 2. The CDR3 sequence is CASSLGLAGGPQYF. In DNA form, the CDR3 reads TGTGCCAGCAGCTTAGGACTAGCGGGGGGTCCCCAGTACTTC.

On this clone: Other DNA sequences within the sample encode an identical CDR3. The chain has TRBV9 and TRBJ2-7, with a tentative D call TRBD2 (6 bases). This CDR3 region has 14 residues. Germline-derived CDR1 and CDR2 are SGDLS and YYNGEE. Trimming took off 0 bases at V and 3 bases at J, with 10 bases between the two ends. The CDR3 coding sequence is TGTGCCAGCAGCGTAGCCCAGGGAGGCTACGAGCAGTACTTC. As protein: CASSVAQGGYEQYF.

The chain employs TRBV19 and TRBJ2-7; D unresolved. From germline, CDR1 is LNHDA and CDR2 SQIVND (reference sequence). Trimming cost V 6 bases and J 5 bases, with 20 bases left between them. The CDR3 runs 15 residues. CDR3 sequence reads: CASRTRTAARDEQYF. CDR3 in DNA: TGTGCCAGTAGGACCCGGACGGCCGCAAGAGACGAGCAGTACTTC.

This chain links TRBV5-1 with TRBJ2-1; D perhaps matches TRBD1 (6 bases). The CDR3 is 16 amino acids. V shed 4 bases and J shed 0 bases, with 14 bases lying between them. Germline V gene lookup returns CDR1 SGHRS and CDR2 YFSETQ. DNA of the CDR3: TGCGCCAGCAGCGGACAGCCCTCGAGCTCCTACAATGAGCAGTTCTTC. It is translated as CASSGQPSSSYNEQFF.

This clone was counted a few times. The chain uses TRBV6-6 and TRBJ2-7, with 8 bases identical to TRBD2. The CDR3 has 14 amino acids. The germline CDR1 and CDR2 sequences are MNHNY and SVGAGI (reference sequence). V lost 5 bases, J lost 3 bases, and 6 bases stayed unmatched. The CDR3 DNA sequence: TGTGCCAGCAGTACCGGGACTAGTTTCTACGAGCAGTACTTC. Protein product: CASSTGTSFYEQYF.

V gene TRBV9 combines with J gene TRBJ2-7, with no clear D. The length of the CDR3 is 15 residues. Germline V CDR1 and CDR2: SGDLS, YYNGEE. V lost 1 base, J lost 2 bases, and 13 bases lay in between. CDR3 coding DNA: TGTGCCAGCAGCGTAAGTAGCCACACACCCTACGAGCAGTACTTC. Protein sequence: CASSVSSHTPYEQYF.

The genes are TRBV5-6 and TRBJ1-2, with D perhaps TRBD1 (5 bases). The CDR3 is made up of 14 amino acids. V was clipped by 4 bases and J by 4 bases, with 14 bases between them. The germline gives CDR1 SGHDT, CDR2 YYEEEE. The DNA for the CDR3 is TGTGCCAGCAGCCAATGGCGGGGGGTCTATGGCTACACCTTC. Translation: CASSQWRGVYGYTF.

The chain combines TRBV20-1 with TRBJ1-1; D gene unclear. Per germline, CDR1 DFQATT and CDR2 SNEGSKA (reference sequence). The CDR3 contains 11 residues. The CDR3 region has the DNA TGCAGGCCCCAGACATACGGTGAAGCTTTCTTT. Protein product: CRPQTYGEAFF.

This chain joins TRBV10-3 and TRBJ1-5, with D possibly matching TRBD1 (5 bases). V was clipped by 3 bases and J by 5 bases, with 14 bases between them. Germline CDR1 is ENHRY and CDR2 is SYGVKD. This CDR3 is 15 amino acids long. CDR3 loop: CAISDMAGFDQPQHF. In DNA form, the CDR3 reads TGTGCCATCAGTGATATGGCAGGGTTCGATCAGCCCCAGCATTTT.

There are a few counts of this clone. The chain carries TRBV4-3 and TRBJ1-2, with unresolved D. Germline CDR1 is LGHNA and CDR2 is YSLEER. There are 13 residues in the CDR3. The V end was cut by 0 bases, the J end by 3 bases, with 5 bases between. CDR3 loop: CASSQDRYYGYTF. As DNA, the CDR3 is TGCGCCAGCAGCCAAGATCGCTACTATGGCTACACCTTC.

This chain connects TRBV27 to TRBJ2-3, with 8 bases fitting TRBD2. The V and J ends lost 6 bases and 2 bases, in that order; junction bases with no gene match: 7. Per germline, CDR1 MNHEY and CDR2 SMNVEV (reference sequence). This CDR3 spans 15 amino acids. The CDR3 protein is CASSPAGDITDTQYF. In DNA, the CDR3 is TGTGCCAGCAGCCCAGCGGGAGACATCACAGATACGCAGTATTTT.

This chain uses TRBV21-1 with TRBJ2-1; no DNA check was done on the table's D call, TRBD2. TRBV21-1 has pseudogene status. The CDR3 has 20 amino acids. CDR3 in DNA: TGTGCCAGCAGCAAAGCGCGCGGTAGCGGGGGGGCCGGATTTAACAATGAGCAGTTCTTC. Translated: CASSKARGSGGAGFNNEQFF.

The gene calls are TRBV9 and TRBJ2-7; 8 nucleotides match TRBD1. Trimming took 4 bases from V and 5 from J; bases not matched to a gene: 11. The CDR3 is 15 amino acids. Germline loops: CDR1 SGDLS, CDR2 YYNGEE. In DNA form, the CDR3 reads TGTGCCAGCAGCCCCCGCCAGGGGGCGCAGGACGAGCAGTACTTC. It is translated as CASSPRQGAQDEQYF. Full variable domain (remainder filled in from reference TRBV9 and TRBJ2-7): DSGVTQTPKHLITATGQRVTLRCSPRSGDLSVYWYQQSLDQGLQFLIQYYNGEERAKGNILERFSAQQFPDLHSELNLSSLELGDSALYFCASSPRQGAQDEQYFGPGTRLTVT.

The rearrangement links TRBV12-3 or TRBV12-4 to TRBJ1-1; D remains unclear. V was pared by 6 bases and J by 4 bases, with 9 bases between. CDR3 length: 12 amino acids. As DNA, the CDR3 is TGTGCCAGCAGCCTCGTGGGCACTGAAGCTTTCTTT. As protein: CASSLVGTEAFF.